This is a list of T cell receptor beta chains from one sample in a study of OX40 agonist ivuxolimab in advanced cancers. Libraries were prepared by immunoSEQ multiplex PCR; TCRdb keeps only in-frame clonotypes and omits some of them. The sample has 65,000 to 95,000 clones, less than 95% seen once. The starting material was CD4+ or CD8+ T cells sorted from blood, obtained in a trial of the OX40 agonist ivuxolimab. The receptors stem from an adult with an advanced solid tumor such as melanoma, head and neck, liver or kidney cancer. The CDR3 runs from the conserved cysteine through the conserved F or W. The D gene is left open where the match is weak. Rows give clone size only sometimes, using once, few, many, or a class for an expanded clone.

j_call	d_call	clone_size	v_call	cdr3_aa	cdr3_nt
TRBJ1-1	.	.	TRBV6-1	CASSEKKGWAGDTEAFF	TGTGCCAGCAGTGAAAAGAAGGGATGGGCTGGCGACACTGAAGCTTTCTTT
TRBJ1-3	.	once	TRBV11-2	CASSLERHSSGNTIYF	TGTGCCAGCAGCTTAGAGCGACACTCCTCTGGAAACACCATATATTTT
TRBJ2-7	.	once	TRBV6-1	CASSESGNGGYEQYF	TGTGCCAGCAGTGAATCGGGGAATGGGGGCTACGAGCAGTACTTC
TRBJ1-5	.	.	TRBV2	CATNMGVTQPQHF	TGTGCCACCAACATGGGGGTAACTCAGCCCCAGCATTTT
TRBJ1-6	.	.	TRBV6-6	CASRFEGSPLHF	TGTGCCAGCAGATTCGAGGGTTCACCCCTCCACTTT
TRBJ2-7	TRBD1	.	TRBV6-5	CASRDSSYEQYF	TGTGCCAGCCGGGACAGCTCCTACGAGCAGTACTTC
TRBJ2-2	.	.	TRBV9	CASSRENTGELFF	TGTGCCAGCAGCAGGGAGAACACCGGGGAGCTGTTTTTT
TRBJ2-1	.	.	TRBV18	CASSPYAATADNEQFF	TGTGCCAGCTCACCGTATGCCGCAACGGCGGATAATGAGCAGTTCTTC
TRBJ2-3	.	.	TRBV11-3	CASSQGPSTDTQYF	TGTGCCAGCAGCCAAGGACCTAGCACAGATACGCAGTATTTT
TRBJ1-5	.	.	TRBV30	CAWSVKGLEIQPQHF	TGTGCCTGGAGTGTAAAGGGGCTCGAGATCCAGCCCCAGCATTTT
TRBJ1-5	.	.	TRBV18	CASSDQGNQPQHF	TGTGCCAGCTCGGATCAGGGAAATCAGCCCCAGCATTTT
TRBJ1-5	.	few	TRBV30	CAWSGVEDRQPQHF	TGTGCCTGGAGCGGGGTGGAGGATAGACAGCCCCAGCATTTT
TRBJ2-2	.	.	TRBV5-6	CASSLGWPLGVIGELFF	TGTGCCAGCAGCTTGGGCTGGCCTTTGGGTGTTATCGGGGAGCTGTTTTTT
TRBJ1-1	.	.	TRBV5-1	CASSTDRQVGTEAFF	TGCGCCAGCAGCACCGATAGACAGGTTGGCACTGAAGCTTTCTTT
TRBJ1-1	.	.	TRBV10-3	CAISVREGTEAFF	TGTGCCATCAGTGTAAGGGAGGGCACTGAAGCTTTCTTT
TRBJ2-7	TRBD1	.	TRBV5-5	CASSWTGGLDEQYF	TGTGCCAGCAGCTGGACAGGGGGCCTGGACGAGCAGTACTTC
TRBJ1-1	.	.	TRBV2	CASSERGTEAFF	TGTGCCAGCAGTGAACGGGGGACTGAAGCTTTCTTT
TRBJ1-1	.	.	TRBV18	CASSPMGTEAFF	TGTGCCAGCTCACCAATGGGGACTGAAGCTTTCTTT
TRBJ1-1	.	.	TRBV27	CASCRLGGMKAEAFF	TGTGCCAGCTGCCGATTAGGCGGGATGAAGGCTGAAGCTTTCTTT
TRBJ1-2	TRBD1	.	TRBV6-1	CASSPKGDSYGYTF	TGTGCCAGCAGTCCTAAGGGGGACAGCTATGGCTACACCTTC
TRBJ2-3	.	.	TRBV10-3	CAISESIGAGDTQYF	TGTGCCATCAGTGAGTCTATAGGGGCTGGAGATACGCAGTATTTT
TRBJ2-7	.	once	TRBV18	CASSPLGGAGDEQYF	TGTGCCAGCTCACCGCTTGGCGGGGCGGGCGACGAGCAGTACTTC
TRBJ1-6	TRBD1	.	TRBV11-2	CASSPTTGNNSPLHF	TGTGCCAGCAGTCCGACGACAGGGAATAATTCACCCCTCCACTTT
TRBJ2-7	.	.	TRBV7-6	CASSTGLDSEQYF	TGTGCCAGCAGCACAGGCCTGGACAGCGAGCAGTACTTC
TRBJ1-2	.	.	TRBV18	CASSLQDMNGYTF	TGTGCCAGCTCACTACAGGACATGAATGGCTACACCTTC
TRBJ2-5	TRBD2	.	TRBV7-6	CASSPSGAVAGIETQYF	TGTGCCAGCAGCCCCTCGGGTGCGGTAGCGGGGATAGAGACCCAGTACTTC
TRBJ2-7	.	once	TRBV27	CASSLRGDEQYF	TGTGCCAGCAGCTTAAGGGGCGACGAGCAGTACTTC
TRBJ1-2	TRBD1	.	TRBV4-1	CASSPGGDRDYGYTF	TGCGCCAGCAGCCCCGGGGGGGACAGGGACTATGGCTACACCTTC
TRBJ1-1	TRBD1	.	TRBV18	CASSQGTGGTEAFF	TGTGCCAGCTCTCAGGGGACAGGGGGCACTGAAGCTTTCTTT
TRBJ1-2	TRBD1	once	TRBV5-4	CASSVSPGTALDYGYTF	TGTGCCAGCAGCGTGTCTCCCGGGACAGCGCTTGACTATGGCTACACCTTC
TRBJ1-1	.	.	TRBV5-5	CASSLKGGNTEAFF	TGTGCCAGCAGCTTGAAAGGCGGGAACACTGAAGCTTTCTTT
TRBJ1-2	.	.	TRBV6-5	CASSYDPGNGYGYTF	TGTGCCAGCAGTTACGATCCTGGGAACGGCTATGGCTACACCTTC
TRBJ1-1	.	.	TRBV27	CASSEAGVPNTEAFF	TGTGCCAGCAGTGAAGCAGGGGTACCCAACACTGAAGCTTTCTTT
TRBJ1-5	.	.	TRBV6-1	CASSEATNSNQPQHF	TGTGCCAGCAGTGAGGCAACCAATAGCAATCAGCCCCAGCATTTT
TRBJ2-5	TRBD1	.	TRBV23-1	CASSQSRQGRETQYF	TGCGCCAGCAGTCAATCAAGACAGGGCAGGGAGACCCAGTACTTC
TRBJ2-1	TRBD2	.	TRBV5-1	CASSPGAGGLNEQFF	TGCGCCAGCAGCCCGGGTGCGGGGGGGCTAAATGAGCAGTTCTTC
TRBJ1-3	TRBD1	.	TRBV5-1	CASSLSGQGAYGGNTIYF	TGCGCCAGCAGCTTGAGTGGACAGGGGGCTTATGGTGGAAACACCATATATTTT
TRBJ1-5	TRBD1	.	TRBV27	CASSKGQSVNQPQHF	TGTGCCAGCAGTAAGGGACAGTCCGTCAATCAGCCCCAGCATTTT
TRBJ2-5	TRBD1	.	TRBV19	CASSIGQVETQYF	TGTGCCAGTAGTATCGGACAGGTGGAGACCCAGTACTTC
TRBJ2-5	.	.	TRBV5-1	CASSRGSDRLGETQYF	TGCGCCAGCAGCAGGGGGTCAGACAGGCTAGGGGAGACCCAGTACTTC
TRBJ1-2	.	.	TRBV4-1	CASRPGHNYGYTF	TGCGCCAGCCGACCGGGACATAACTATGGCTACACCTTC
TRBJ1-2	.	once	TRBV11-2	CASTLSSNYSYTF	TGTGCCAGCACCCTTTCATCTAACTATAGCTACACCTTC
TRBJ2-3	.	.	TRBV11-2	CASSLWVTGPADTQYF	TGTGCCAGCAGCTTGTGGGTCACAGGGCCGGCAGATACGCAGTATTTT